This is a list of T cell receptor beta chains from one sample in a study of PD-1 blockade in mismatch repair-deficient tumors. This table comes from immunoSEQ multiplex PCR, and its TCRdb copy is limited to in-frame clones, with some not included. This table holds several thousand clones, less than 90% found once. Their antigens are not known. The specimen was cells cultured in vitro, collected from a patient treated with pembrolizumab. The receptor set was obtained from an adult with mismatch repair-deficient cancer. The CDR3 runs from the conserved cysteine through the conserved F or W. Fields, in order: clone size, J gene, D gene, V gene, CDR3 protein, CDR3 DNA. D genes are given only for firm matches. Only part of the rows carry a size: once, few, many, or a class if the clone is expanded.

once | TRBJ2-3 | TRBD2 | TRBV7-3 | CASSSRGGAPDTQYF | TGTGCCAGCAGCTCGCGGGGGGGAGCCCCCGATACGCAGTATTTT
NA | TRBJ2-7 | NA | TRBV6-1 | CASSEPQTRSEQYF | TGTGCCAGCAGTGAGCCTCAAACTAGGAGCGAGCAGTACTTC
few | TRBJ2-1 | NA | TRBV9 | CASSPDPRSPEQFF | TGTGCCAGCAGCCCGGACCCACGGTCCCCAGAGCAGTTCTTC
NA | TRBJ1-5 | NA | TRBV9 | CASSVDGNQPQHF | TGTGCCAGCAGCGTAGACGGCAATCAGCCCCAGCATTTT
once | TRBJ2-7 | TRBD2 | TRBV29-1 | CSVARGGGRPYEQYF | TGCAGCGTCGCCCGGGGGGGCGGGAGACCCTACGAGCAGTACTTC
NA | TRBJ1-5 | NA | TRBV19 | CASPRRGNQPQHF | TGTGCCAGCCCCCGGCGGGGCAATCAGCCCCAGCATTTT
NA | TRBJ2-1 | TRBD2 | TRBV10-3 | CAISESKASGDYNEQFF | TGTGCCATCAGTGAGTCGAAGGCTAGCGGGGACTACAATGAGCAGTTCTTC
NA | TRBJ1-2 | NA | TRBV2 | CASSGGVNYGYTF | TGTGCCAGCAGTGGAGGGGTCAACTATGGCTACACCTTC
NA | TRBJ1-5 | NA | TRBV19 | CASNRGGGNQPQHF | TGTGCCAGTAACCGGGGAGGGGGCAATCAGCCCCAGCATTTT
once | TRBJ2-2 | TRBD2 | TRBV27 | CASSSPTSGHTGELFF | TGTGCCAGCAGTTCTCCGACTAGCGGCCACACCGGGGAGCTGTTTTTT
NA | TRBJ2-7 | NA | TRBV30 | CAWSRGRVYEQYF | TGTGCCTGGAGTAGGGGACGGGTCTACGAGCAGTACTTC
NA | TRBJ2-7 | NA | TRBV29-1 | CSVEDSHTTQYF | TGCAGCGTTGAGGACAGTCATACGACGCAGTACTTC
NA | TRBJ1-4 | TRBD1 | TRBV16 | CASRDREATNEKLFF | TGTGCCAGCCGGGACAGGGAGGCAACTAATGAAAAACTGTTTTTT
few | TRBJ1-6 | NA | TRBV14 | CASSQDLGYSPLHF | TGTGCCAGCAGCCAAGATTTGGGGTATTCACCCCTCCACTTT
once | TRBJ2-7 | NA | TRBV28 | CAASGTAKPYEQYF | TGTGCCGCCAGCGGAACAGCGAAACCCTACGAGCAGTACTTC
NA | TRBJ2-1 | NA | TRBV14 | CASSQDLDTYNEQFF | TGTGCCAGCAGCCAAGATCTCGATACCTACAATGAGCAGTTCTTC
few | TRBJ1-5 | NA | TRBV19 | CASSIQRQLAAPQHF | TGTGCCAGTAGTATTCAGCGACAGCTAGCGGCTCCCCAGCATTTT
NA | TRBJ1-5 | NA | TRBV19 | CASSHLGANQPQHF | TGTGCCAGTAGCCATCTCGGGGCAAATCAGCCCCAGCATTTT
NA | TRBJ1-4 | NA | TRBV7-9 | CASSSPDEKLFF | TGTGCCAGCAGCTCCCCTGATGAAAAACTGTTTTTT
NA | TRBJ1-5 | NA | TRBV18 | CASSPRRSNQPQHF | TGTGCCAGCTCACCAAGACGGTCAAACCAGCCCCAGCATTTT
once | TRBJ2-1 | NA | TRBV23-1 | CASSRRFSTGVYNEQFF | TGCGCCAGCAGCCGGAGATTCTCAACAGGTGTTTACAATGAGCAGTTCTTC
NA | TRBJ2-7 | NA | TRBV4-1 | CASSQGWGPDSYEQYF | TGCGCCAGCAGCCAAGGTTGGGGACCGGATTCCTACGAGCAGTACTTC
once | TRBJ2-7 | TRBD1 | TRBV7-8 | CASSLDRVGEQYF | TGTGCCAGCAGTCTGGACAGGGTGGGCGAGCAGTACTTC
NA | TRBJ2-5 | TRBD2 | TRBV6-6 | CASSYLAAYQETQYF | TGTGCCAGCAGTTACCTAGCGGCATACCAAGAGACCCAGTACTTC
NA | TRBJ2-7 | TRBD2 | TRBV6-1 | CASRQGLAGVYEQYF | TGTGCCAGCAGGCAGGGACTAGCGGGAGTCTACGAGCAGTACTTC
NA | TRBJ2-5 | NA | TRBV18 | CASSPRESGGGETQYF | TGTGCCAGCTCACCACGGGAGAGCGGAGGGGGAGAGACCCAGTACTTC
NA | TRBJ2-3 | NA | TRBV4-1 | CASSQVRQGHTQYF | TGCGCCAGCAGCCAAGTAAGGCAGGGACATACGCAGTATTTT
NA | TRBJ2-5 | NA | TRBV23-1 | CASSQGKTQYF | TGCGCCAGCAGTCAAGGGAAGACCCAGTACTTC
NA | TRBJ2-7 | TRBD1 | TRBV7-9 | CASSPGQPPYEQYF | TGTGCCAGCAGCCCGGGACAGCCTCCCTACGAGCAGTACTTC
NA | TRBJ2-1 | TRBD2 | TRBV9 | CASSLGLAYNEQFF | TGTGCCAGCAGCCTGGGACTAGCGTACAATGAGCAGTTCTTC
NA | TRBJ2-1 | TRBD2 | TRBV19 | CASRGLAGGLSYNEQFF | TGTGCCAGTAGAGGACTAGCGGGAGGTCTATCCTACAATGAGCAGTTCTTC
NA | TRBJ2-7 | NA | TRBV9 | CASSPPGDYEQYF | TGTGCCAGCAGCCCCCCTGGGGACTACGAGCAGTACTTC
NA | TRBJ1-1 | NA | TRBV27 | CASSLVRAFF | TGTGCCAGCAGTTTGGTCCGGGCTTTCTTT